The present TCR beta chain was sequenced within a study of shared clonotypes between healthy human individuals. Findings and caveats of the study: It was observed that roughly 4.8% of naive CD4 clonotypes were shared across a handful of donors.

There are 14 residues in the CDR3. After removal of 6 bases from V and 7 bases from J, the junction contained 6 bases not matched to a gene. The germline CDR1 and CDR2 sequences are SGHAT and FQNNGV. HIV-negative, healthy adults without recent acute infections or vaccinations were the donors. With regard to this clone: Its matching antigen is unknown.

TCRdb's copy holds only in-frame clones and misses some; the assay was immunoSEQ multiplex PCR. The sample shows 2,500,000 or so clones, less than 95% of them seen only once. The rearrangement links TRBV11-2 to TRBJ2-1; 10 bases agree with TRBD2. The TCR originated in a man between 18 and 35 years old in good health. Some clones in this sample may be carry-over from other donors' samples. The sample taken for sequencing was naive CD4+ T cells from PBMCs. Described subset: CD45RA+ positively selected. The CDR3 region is CASRLAGRENEQFF. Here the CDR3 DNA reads TGTGCCAGCAGACTAGCGGGGCGGGAGAATGAGCAGTTCTTC.